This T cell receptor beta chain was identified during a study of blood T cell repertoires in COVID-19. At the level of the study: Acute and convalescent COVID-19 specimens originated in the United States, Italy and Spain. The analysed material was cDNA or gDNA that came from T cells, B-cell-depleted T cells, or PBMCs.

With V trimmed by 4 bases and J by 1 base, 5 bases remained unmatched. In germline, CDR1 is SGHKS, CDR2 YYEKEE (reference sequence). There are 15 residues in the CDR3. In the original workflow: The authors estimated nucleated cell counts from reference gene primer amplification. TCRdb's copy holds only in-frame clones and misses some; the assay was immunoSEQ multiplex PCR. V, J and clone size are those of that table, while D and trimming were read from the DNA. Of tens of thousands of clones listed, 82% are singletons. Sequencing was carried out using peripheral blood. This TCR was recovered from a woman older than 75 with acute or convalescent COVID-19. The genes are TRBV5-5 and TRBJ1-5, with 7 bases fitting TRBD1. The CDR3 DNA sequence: TGTGCCAGCAGCGCTACAGGGGAAAGCAATCAGCCCCAGCATTTT. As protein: CASSATGESNQPQHF.